This T cell receptor beta chain was retrieved from a study of blood T cell repertoires in COVID-19. Measured with immunoSEQ multiplex PCR; TCRdb has only the in-frame clones, and not every one. The table includes about 150,000 clones, about 83% detected once. The sequenced sample consisted of peripheral blood. This clonotype originated in a human donor in a cohort sampled during active COVID-19.

The CDR3 region is CAWEGYEQYF. Written as DNA, the CDR3 is TGTGCCTGGGAGGGGTACGAGCAGTACTTC. The chain couples TRBV30 to TRBJ2-7; the D gene could be TRBD1 or TRBD2 (5 bases each). The CDR3 extends over 10 amino acids. In germline, CDR1 is GTSNPN, CDR2 SVGIG (reference sequence). Trimming took 5 bases from V and 4 from J, leaving 6 bases between them. The full variable domain, rest sourced from reference TRBV30 and TRBJ2-7, is SQTIHQWPATLVQPVGSPLSLECTVEGTSNPNLYWYRQAAGRGLQLLFYSVGIGQISSEVPQNLSASRPQDRQFILSSKKLLLSDSGFYLCAWEGYEQYFGPGTRLTVT.